What follows are 4 T cell receptor beta chains derived from one specimen sequenced in a study of Ad26.COV2.S vaccination and SARS-CoV-2 variants. Treatment here: roughly 18 received Ad26.COV2.S at low or high dose, single or two shots; 5 received placebo; per-sample allocation not given. Material that was analyzed had been drawn on day 63 after the first vaccine or placebo injection. Generated by immunoSEQ multiplex PCR, the TCRdb table keeps only in-frame clones and is missing some. The sample comprises some 370,000 clones, 83% of which are singletons, and around 7% rests with the top ten. The sequenced sample was peripheral blood, obtained in a trial of Ad26.COV2.S vaccine versus placebo. The receptors derive from a person between 18 and 65 years old who received the Ad26.COV2.S COVID-19 vaccine or a placebo.

V gene TRBV5-1 combines with J gene TRBJ2-3, with a possible D match to TRBD1 (5 bases). The V and J ends lost 3 bases and 4 bases respectively, with 9 bases between them. CDR1 SGHRS and CDR2 YFSETQ come from the germline V gene. The CDR3 loop spans 13 amino acids. CDR3 sequence: CASSSTGSDTQYF. The CDR3 DNA follows: TGCGCCAGCAGCTCTACAGGTTCAGATACGCAGTATTTT. Combining the CDR3 with reference TRBV5-1 and TRBJ2-3 gives the whole variable domain KAGVTQTPRYLIKTRGQQVTLSCSPISGHRSVSWYQQTPGQGLQFLFEYFSETQRNKGNFPGRFSGRQFSNSRSEMNVSTLELGDSALYLCASSSTGSDTQYFGPGTRLTVL.

This clone has more than one count but fewer than ten. The chain joins TRBV5-1 to TRBJ2-2; the match to TRBD1 covers 8 bases. The V and J ends lost 5 bases and 3 bases, in that order; junction bases with no gene match: 12. The CDR3 is 17 amino acids. Germline V gene sequence: CDR1 SGHRS, CDR2 YFSETQ. This CDR3 reads CASRGLRTGPYTGELFF. The CDR3 DNA reads as TGCGCCAGCAGAGGGTTGAGGACAGGGCCTTACACCGGGGAGCTGTTTTTT.

The chain carries TRBV4-2 and TRBJ1-3; 7 bases map to TRBD1. CDR1 LGHNA and CDR2 YNFKEQ come from the germline V gene. The CDR3 totals 17 residues. J gave up 0 bases and V 0 bases, and 5 bases lay outside the gene matches. Written as DNA, the CDR3 is TGTGCCAGCAGCCAAGATTTTAGACAGGGCTCTGGAAACACCATATATTTT. It codes for CASSQDFRQGSGNTIYF.

The chain recombines TRBV11-3 with TRBJ2-7, with D possibly being TRBD1 (6 bases). The CDR3 has 17 residues. CDR1 is SGHNT, CDR2 YENEEA, per germline. Trimming removed 3 bases from V and 0 bases from J, with 18 bases in between. The CDR3 nucleotides read TGTGCCAGCAGCTTCCGGACAGTTTCGGATTTCTCCTACGAGCAGTACTTC. It codes for CASSFRTVSDFSYEQYF.